This entry lists 7 T cell receptor beta chains sequenced from one sample in a study of response to subunit inactivated influenza vaccine. TCRdb fed the RT-PCR reads into MiXCR, producing one record per CDR3 protein. The data show around 160,000 distinct CDR3 sequences, with roughly 10% seen just once and around 12% held by the top ten. The sequencing used non-naive T cells sorted from PBMCs, collected about 40 days after vaccination. These receptors all come from a man aged 50 or older who received an inactivated influenza vaccine.

This clonotype was observed at least ten times. The V gene is TRBV3-1, the J gene TRBJ2-1, with a possible D match to TRBD1 (5 bases). The CDR3 is 16 residues long. V shed 0 bases and J shed 7 bases, with 16 bases lying between them. Per the germline V gene, CDR1 is LGHDT and CDR2 is YNNKEL (reference sequence). The CDR3: CASSQERGLTRNEQFF. CDR3 DNA: TGTGCCAGCAGCCAAGAAAGGGGCTTAACTCGGAATGAGCAGTTCTTC.

The rearrangement links TRBV18 to TRBJ2-3; D tentatively fits TRBD1 or TRBD2 (5 bases each). The CDR3 has 19 amino acids. With 3 bases removed from V and 0 bases from J, the gap between germline ends came to 22 bases. The germline V gene has CDR1 KGHSH and CDR2 LQKENI. The CDR3 sequence is CASSPWVSSGRVSTDTQYF. The DNA of the CDR3 is TGTGCCAGCTCACCTTGGGTCTCCTCGGGGCGTGTCAGCACAGATACGCAGTATTTT.

This clonotype was picked up many times. The chain has TRBV6-1 and TRBJ2-1; 8 nucleotides match TRBD2. The length of the CDR3 is 16 residues. In germline, CDR1 is MNHNS, CDR2 SASEGT. The V segment lost 2 bases and the J segment 2 bases; nucleotides outside the gene matches: 5. The CDR3 reads CASSEWGSGAYNEQFF. CDR3 nucleotides: TGTGCCAGCAGTGAATGGGGTAGCGGGGCCTACAATGAGCAGTTCTTC.

This clonotype came up many times. The V and J genes are TRBV18 and TRBJ2-1; D is possibly TRBD1 or TRBD2 (6 bases each). This CDR3 contains 16 residues. V lost 3 bases and J 7 bases, leaving 19 bases between the germline ends. Germline lookup yields CDR1 KGHSH and CDR2 LQKENI. The CDR3 sequence is CASSPPRGVLVNEQFF. The CDR3 bases are TGTGCCAGCTCACCCCCTAGGGGGGTTCTGGTAAATGAGCAGTTCTTC.

The genes are TRBV3-1 and TRBJ1-1; D perhaps matches TRBD1 (5 bases). Per germline, CDR1 LGHDT and CDR2 YNNKEL (reference sequence). This CDR3 spans 15 amino acids. Trimming removed 5 bases at V and 2 bases at J, with 15 bases between. The CDR3 here is CASSVGGTRNTEAFF. For the CDR3, the DNA is TGTGCCAGCAGCGTCGGGGGGACCCGTAACACTGAAGCTTTCTTT.

This clonotype was seen a handful of times. The J gene is TRBJ2-3, the V gene TRBV6-2 or TRBV6-3, with D possibly being TRBD1 (6 bases). The CDR3 is 14 amino acids. V was clipped by 6 bases and J by 4 bases, with 14 bases between them. Per the germline V gene, CDR1 is MNHEY and CDR2 is SVGEGT. This CDR3 is CASSQDRIADTQYF. CDR3 nucleotides: TGTGCCAGCAGCCAAGACAGGATCGCAGATACGCAGTATTTT.

The chain links TRBV15 to TRBJ2-5, with D possibly being TRBD2 (7 bases). The CDR3 consists of 15 residues. Germline CDR1 LNHNV, CDR2 YYDKDF (reference sequence). V lost 4 bases and J 5 bases, leaving 17 bases between the germline ends. The CDR3: CATSKGGRGVETQYF. The CDR3 DNA reads TGTGCCACCAGCAAGGGGGGCCGGGGGGTCGAGACCCAGTACTTC.